These T cell receptor beta chains were read from a single sample in a study of CD8 T cells in ankylosing spondylitis. TCRdb redid the calling of the 5' RACE reads with MiXCR, one entry per CDR3 protein. The table shows under 300,000 distinct CDR3 sequences, with around 11% occurring only once. The specimen was blood, either unsorted or a sorted T cell fraction (not recorded which). Every receptor here comes from a male donor with ankylosing spondylitis or in good health (not recorded which). The conserved cysteine and the conserved F or W are not part of the CDR3 here. Clone size is shown for a subset of rows, as once, few, many or a class of expanded clone.

size	V	J	CDR3
many	TRBV29-1	TRBJ1-3	SVMGRSGNTIY
many	TRBV5-1	TRBJ2-7	ASSLGIKQY
many	TRBV4-1	TRBJ2-2	ASSQDLARATGELF
many	TRBV9	TRBJ2-3	ASSVAGGSDTQY
many	TRBV5-5	TRBJ1-5	ASSLAGTRSNQPQH
many	TRBV29-1	TRBJ1-2	SVDKDKGHGYT
many	TRBV6-1	TRBJ1-6	ASSEAGQGSSPLH
-	TRBV7-8	TRBJ2-4	ASSRDTGFSDIQY
few	TRBV2	TRBJ1-1	ASRSDGVEAF
-	TRBV29-1	TRBJ2-2	SVRISTATGELF
many	TRBV12-3/TRBV12-4	TRBJ2-2	ASSFSGRTGELF
few	TRBV20-1	TRBJ2-5	SARDLSWETQY
-	TRBV7-9	TRBJ2-7	ASSNPAQSYEQY
many	TRBV12-3/TRBV12-4	TRBJ1-1	ASSFPLGPAF
-	TRBV28	TRBJ1-4	ASSGTGEEKLF
many	TRBV7-8	TRBJ2-5	ASSINLRGETQY
few	TRBV28	TRBJ2-5	ASSPDQGGIETQY
many	TRBV20-1	TRBJ1-2	SARGTGLGVYGYT
many	TRBV29-1	TRBJ2-5	SVATTGGGETQY
many	TRBV20-1	TRBJ1-1	SARDLDRRSQISYTEAF
many	TRBV5-1	TRBJ2-7	ASSLGAEKSYEQY
-	TRBV5-1	TRBJ2-1	ASRKYSGSSYNEQF
-	TRBV11-1	TRBJ1-4	ASSLAVWVRASDGEKLF
many	TRBV5-1	TRBJ2-2	ASSSQGTNTGELF
many	TRBV12-3/TRBV12-4	TRBJ1-5	ASKGQGGAQPQH
few	TRBV11-2	TRBJ2-3	ASSSYTKAGDTQY
-	TRBV7-8	TRBJ2-3	ASSLAGTTADTQY
many	TRBV20-1	TRBJ2-5	SAPSVRDREYQETQY
-	TRBV21-1	TRBJ2-5	ALFWAQETQY
-	TRBV3-1	TRBJ2-1	ASSQGGTALYNEQF
many	TRBV12-3/TRBV12-4	TRBJ2-1	ASSKPPAGAYNEQF
many	TRBV3-1	TRBJ1-3	ASSPGMRDTIY
many	TRBV9	TRBJ2-7	ASSASDRAPYEQY
many	TRBV7-8	TRBJ2-5	ASGETQY
many	TRBV5-6	TRBJ2-1	ASRFYNEQF
few	TRBV29-1	TRBJ2-7	SVEEDPSSEQY
many	TRBV12-3/TRBV12-4	TRBJ1-6	ASRPPRTGGDSPLH
many	TRBV10-3	TRBJ2-1	ATGGDRGNEQF